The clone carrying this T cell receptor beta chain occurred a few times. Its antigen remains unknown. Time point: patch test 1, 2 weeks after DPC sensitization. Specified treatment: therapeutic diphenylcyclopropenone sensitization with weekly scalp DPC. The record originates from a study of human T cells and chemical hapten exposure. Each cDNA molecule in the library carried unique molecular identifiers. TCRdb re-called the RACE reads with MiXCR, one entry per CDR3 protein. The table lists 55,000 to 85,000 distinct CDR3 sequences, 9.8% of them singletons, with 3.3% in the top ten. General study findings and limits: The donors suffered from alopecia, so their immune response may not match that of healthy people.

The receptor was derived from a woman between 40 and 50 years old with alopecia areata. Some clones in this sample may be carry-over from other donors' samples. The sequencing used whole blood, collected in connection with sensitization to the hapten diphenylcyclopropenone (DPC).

The CDR3 sequence: CSVARGSSYEQYF. The CDR3 DNA sequence: TGCAGCGTTGCCAGAGGTAGTTCCTACGAGCAGTACTTC. This chain joins TRBV29-1 and TRBJ2-7; D is ambiguous. The V end lost 4 bases, the J end lost 1 base, and 11 bases lay between the germline ends. Looked up from germline, CDR1 is SQVTM and CDR2 is ANQGSEA. This CDR3 has 13 residues.